A selection of T cell receptor beta chains follows, all from one sample in a study of T cells in Graves' hyperthyroidism and ophthalmopathy. TCRdb redid the calling of the multiplex PCR reads with MiXCR, one entry per CDR3 protein. The table includes a few hundred thousand distinct CDR3 sequences, about 16% detected once. The sample comprised blood. The receptors were gathered from a woman under 40 with Graves' ophthalmopathy. Both conserved end residues are part of each CDR3. D genes are given only for firm matches. Not every row has a clone size; where given, it reads once, few, many or a size class.

size	length	J	D	V	CDR3	DNA
NA	15	TRBJ2-7	NA	TRBV29-1	CSVEGLDETYNEQYF	TGCAGCGTTGAAGGGTTAGATGAAACCTACAATGAGCAGTACTTC
NA	16	TRBJ2-6	NA	TRBV7-3	CASSLGRISGANVLTF	TGTGCCAGCAGCTTAGGGCGGATCTCTGGGGCCAACGTCCTGACTTTC
many	13	TRBJ2-5	NA	TRBV5-1	CASSTPAKETQYF	TGCGCCAGCAGCACTCCCGCCAAGGAGACCCAGTACTTC
few	14	TRBJ2-2	TRBD1	TRBV20-1	CSATGTVGTGELFF	TGCAGTGCAACCGGGACAGTAGGGACCGGGGAGCTGTTTTTT
few	14	TRBJ2-7	TRBD1	TRBV19	CASSIGTGVYEQYF	TGTGCCAGTAGTATCGGGACAGGGGTCTACGAGCAGTACTTC
NA	13	TRBJ1-4	NA	TRBV10-2	CASSERRGEKLFF	TGCGCCAGCAGCGAACGGAGGGGTGAAAAACTGTTTTTT
many	16	TRBJ2-7	TRBD2	TRBV7-9	CASSGLAGGRLYEQYF	TGTGCCAGCAGCGGACTAGCGGGAGGCCGGCTGTACGAGCAGTACTTC
few	16	TRBJ2-5	TRBD2	TRBV9	CASSPEGLAGVETQYF	TGTGCCAGCAGCCCCGAGGGACTAGCGGGAGTGGAGACCCAGTACTTC
NA	15	TRBJ1-2	NA	TRBV4-3	CASSQEGQALYGYTF	TGCGCCAGCAGCCAAGAAGGTCAGGCCCTCTATGGCTACACCTTC
many	16	TRBJ2-3	TRBD2	TRBV4-3	CASSQESAGGTDTQYF	TGCGCCAGCAGCCAAGAATCAGCGGGAGGCACAGATACGCAGTATTTT
few	14	TRBJ1-4	NA	TRBV5-1	CASMEDSTNEKLFF	TGCGCCAGCATGGAGGACAGTACAAATGAAAAACTGTTTTTT
NA	14	TRBJ1-5	NA	TRBV9	CASSGGGSNQPQHF	TGTGCCAGCAGCGGGGGGGGTAGTAATCAGCCCCAGCATTTT
few	19	TRBJ2-2	NA	TRBV7-9	CASIIRGGPAETNTGELFF	TGTGCCAGCATTATTAGAGGAGGACCAGCCGAAACGAACACCGGGGAGCTGTTTTTT
NA	17	TRBJ1-1	NA	TRBV7-9	CASSQDLGGAVGTEAFF	TGCGCCAGCAGCCAAGATCTAGGGGGGGCCGTGGGGACTGAAGCTTTCTTT
few	15	TRBJ2-5	NA	TRBV27	CASRVSAGRAETQYF	TGTGCCAGCAGGGTCTCGGCAGGAAGGGCGGAGACCCAGTACTTC
few	16	TRBJ1-5	NA	TRBV5-6	CASSWGGRNSNQPQHF	TGTGCCAGCAGCTGGGGGGGGCGGAATAGCAATCAGCCCCAGCATTTT
few	13	TRBJ1-4	NA	TRBV11-2	CASSFGLDEKLFF	TGTGCCAGCAGCTTCGGACTGGATGAAAAACTGTTTTTT
NA	15	TRBJ1-3	NA	TRBV30	CAWSVVWDIENTIYF	TGTGCCTGGAGTGTAGTCTGGGATATCGAAAACACCATATATTTT
NA	17	TRBJ1-2	NA	TRBV4-2	CASSQDPTPWGNYGYTF	TGTGCCAGCAGCCAAGATCCAACACCCTGGGGGAACTATGGCTACACCTTC
few	13	TRBJ1-1	NA	TRBV6-2/TRBV6-3	CASSYIRDTEAFF	TGTGCCAGCAGTTATATCAGGGACACTGAAGCTTTCTTT
few	16	TRBJ2-7	TRBD2	TRBV9	CASSVGTSVSLYEQYF	TGTGCCAGCAGCGTTGGGACTAGCGTTTCGCTCTACGAGCAGTACTTC
many	18	TRBJ2-2	TRBD2	TRBV6-2/TRBV6-3	CASSAGLAGGPVTGELFF	TGTGCCAGCAGCGCGGGACTAGCGGGAGGGCCGGTCACCGGGGAGCTGTTTTTT
many	15	TRBJ2-7	TRBD1	TRBV4-3	CASSQDRDRYYEQYF	TGCGCCAGCAGCCAAGATCGGGACAGGTACTACGAGCAGTACTTC
NA	12	TRBJ2-5	NA	TRBV9	CASSPSVETQYF	TGTGCCAGCAGCCCATCGGTGGAGACCCAGTACTTC
few	15	TRBJ1-2	NA	TRBV11-1	CASSLTTNPGGGYTF	TGTGCCAGCAGCTTAACGACTAACCCCGGTGGGGGCTACACCTTC
NA	15	TRBJ2-7	TRBD1	TRBV19	CASSIGTGEYYEQYF	TGTGCCAGTAGTATAGGTACAGGGGAATACTACGAGCAGTACTTC
many	13	TRBJ1-1	NA	TRBV7-2	CASSLGRVTEAFF	TGTGCCAGCAGCTTAGGCCGGGTCACTGAAGCTTTCTTT
many	13	TRBJ2-5	TRBD2	TRBV5-5	CASSLLAGETQYF	TGTGCCAGCAGCTTGCTAGCGGGAGAGACCCAGTACTTC
many	14	TRBJ1-1	NA	TRBV30	CAWSPPPSGSEAFF	TGTGCCTGGAGCCCCCCCCCATCCGGCTCTGAAGCTTTCTTT
few	16	TRBJ2-1	TRBD2	TRBV9	CASSAHAGTSYNEQFF	TGTGCCAGCAGCGCCCACGCCGGGACTAGCTACAATGAGCAGTTCTTC
few	17	TRBJ2-3	TRBD1	TRBV28	CASSKFNRGPNTDTQYF	TGTGCCAGCAGTAAATTTAACAGGGGACCCAACACAGATACGCAGTATTTT
many	13	TRBJ2-4	TRBD2	TRBV2	CASGEGGANIQYF	TGTGCCAGCGGAGAGGGAGGGGCCAACATTCAGTACTTC
few	12	TRBJ1-1	NA	TRBV30	CAWSFTGKEAFF	TGTGCCTGGAGTTTTACGGGGAAAGAAGCTTTCTTT
many	13	TRBJ2-1	NA	TRBV2	CASLVSGDNEQFF	TGTGCCAGCCTCGTGTCGGGAGACAATGAGCAGTTCTTC
NA	16	TRBJ2-2	NA	TRBV29-1	CSVEINRGFRTGELFF	TGCAGCGTTGAGATTAATAGGGGCTTCAGAACCGGGGAGCTGTTTTTT